The 10 T cell receptor beta chains listed next were all sequenced from one sample in a study of radiotherapy plus CTLA-4 blockade in lung cancer. Profiling relied on immunoSEQ multiplex PCR, and the TCRdb table lists in-frame clones only, not all of them. The top ten clones hold 0.65% to 0.95% of a sample with around 86,000 clones, roughly four fifths of them seen once. The sample in question was peripheral blood, obtained from a patient treated with radiotherapy plus ipilimumab. The receptors here all came from a human donor with non-small cell lung cancer who had stable disease on radiotherapy plus ipilimumab.

The J gene is TRBJ2-7, the V gene TRBV5-4; TRBD2 agrees at 7 bases. The CDR3 is made up of 14 amino acids. Germline CDR1 and CDR2: SGHNT and YYREEE (reference sequence). V gave up 0 bases and J gave up 3 bases; unmatched junction bases: 3. The CDR3, as DNA: TGTGCCAGCAGCTTGGCCGGGGAGGGCTACGAGCAGTACTTC. This translates into CASSLAGEGYEQYF.

The table lists this clone with a count of one. The gene calls are TRBV5-1 and TRBJ2-7, with 9 nucleotides matching TRBD1. The CDR3 loop spans 14 amino acids. Germline CDR1 is SGHRS and CDR2 is YFSETQ. V lost 7 bases and J lost 7; bases outside the gene matches: 12. The chain's CDR3 is CASADRGGVGEQYF. The CDR3, as DNA: TGCGCCAGCGCGGACAGGGGTGGGGTAGGGGAGCAGTACTTC.

V is TRBV7-2 and J is TRBJ2-3; either TRBD1 or TRBD2 may supply D (5 bases each). The ends were cut back, 0 bases at V and 2 bases at J, with 9 bases in the middle. CDR1 is SGHTA and CDR2 is FQGNSA in the germline V gene. CDR3 length: 15 amino acids. CDR3 coding DNA: TGTGCCAGCAGCTTAGCCGGGACCGACACAGATACGCAGTATTTT. Translated, it gives CASSLAGTDTDTQYF.

The rearrangement uses TRBV5-1 and TRBJ2-6; 8 nucleotides line up with TRBD1. CDR3 length: 19 residues. CDR1 and CDR2 from the germline V gene are SGHRS and YFSETQ. Trimming took 0 bases from V and 0 from J; bases not matched to a gene: 8. DNA for the CDR3: TGCGCCAGCAGCTTGGTGGGGACAGGACCCTTCTCTGGGGCCAACGTCCTGACTTTC. This translates into CASSLVGTGPFSGANVLTF.

This sequence joins TRBV14 and TRBJ2-5, with 8 bases aligning to TRBD1. The CDR3 extends over 14 amino acids. V gave up 4 bases and J gave up 7 bases; unmatched junction bases: 8. Germline V gives CDR1 SGHDN, CDR2 FVKESK. The CDR3 DNA follows: TGTGCCAGCAGCCTTGACAGGGGCTTAGGGACCCAGTACTTC. It translates to CASSLDRGLGTQYF.

The chain has TRBV7-2 and TRBJ2-2; D is unresolved. The CDR3 has 15 residues. The germline V and J ends were trimmed by 1 base and 1 base, with 7 bases remaining between them. In germline, CDR1 is SGHTA, CDR2 FQGNSA. This CDR3 is CASSLEAVNTGELFF. For the CDR3, the DNA is TGTGCCAGCAGCTTAGAAGCTGTGAACACCGGGGAGCTGTTTTTT.

The gene calls are TRBV11-2 and TRBJ2-5, with 7 nucleotides matching TRBD1. This CDR3 contains 14 residues. The germline V gene encodes CDR1 SGHAT and CDR2 FQNNGV. V lost 5 bases to trimming and J lost 1 base; unmatched junction nucleotides: 4. The CDR3 protein is CASSRGQLQETQYF. Written as DNA, the CDR3 is TGTGCCAGCAGCCGGGGACAGCTCCAAGAGACCCAGTACTTC.

The chain couples TRBV7-8 to TRBJ2-3; no reliable D call. Germline values: CDR1 SGHVS, CDR2 FQNEAQ. The CDR3 has 12 residues. V was trimmed by 1 base and J by 3 bases, leaving 2 bases between them. CDR3 residues: CASSLGTDTQYF. CDR3 nucleotide sequence: TGTGCCAGCAGCTTAGGGACAGATACGCAGTATTTT. The whole variable domain, filled in from reference TRBV7-8 and TRBJ2-3, reads GAGVSQSPRYKVAKRGQDVALRCDPISGHVSLFWYQQALGQGPEFLTYFQNEAQLDKSGLPSDRFFAERPEGSVSTLKIQRTQQEDSAVYLCASSLGTDTQYFGPGTRLTVL.

The genes are TRBV11-2 and TRBJ1-1; a weak D match, TRBD1 (6 bases). The V gene lost 5 bases and the J gene lost 2 bases, with 15 bases spanning the gap. The CDR3 spans 15 residues. Germline V gene sequence: CDR1 SGHAT, CDR2 FQNNGV. CDR3 in amino acids: CASSPSGGLNTEAFF. The CDR3 region has the DNA TGTGCCAGCAGCCCTTCGGGGGGCCTTAACACTGAAGCTTTCTTT.

This chain uses TRBV4-1 with TRBJ2-5, with 16 bases aligning to TRBD2. This CDR3 spans 19 amino acids. The germline V gene encodes CDR1 MGHRA and CDR2 YSYEKL. With 0 bases clipped from V and 4 bases from J, the junction kept 8 bases outside the gene matches. The CDR3 nucleotides are TGCGCCAGCAGCCAAGAGGGGGCAGGGACTAGCGGGAGGGGAGAGACCCAGTACTTC. Amino acid sequence: CASSQEGAGTSGRGETQYF.